The 23 T cell receptor beta chains below all came from one sample that was sequenced in a study of blood T cell repertoires in COVID-19. Here immunoSEQ multiplex PCR was the method, and the copy in TCRdb shows in-frame clones only, minus some. The top ten clones hold approximately 8.4% of a sample with roughly 200,000 clones, approximately 85% of them seen once. Sequenced sample: peripheral blood. The source is a woman aged 80 or over with COVID-19, enrolled during active disease.

This chain links TRBV6-5 with TRBJ1-2; TRBD1 might be the D (5 bases). The CDR3 covers 16 residues. CDR1 is MNHEY and CDR2 is SVGAGI in the germline V gene. V gave up 2 bases and J gave up 2 bases, with 15 bases separating them. The CDR3 DNA sequence: TGTGCCAGCAGTTACCTTACCCAGGGCACAAACTATGGCTACACCTTC. It is translated as CASSYLTQGTNYGYTF.

V usage is TRBV5-1 and J usage is TRBJ1-2, with a weak D call TRBD1 (5 bases). Germline V CDR1 and CDR2: SGHRS, YFSETQ. CDR3 length: 13 residues. Trimming shortened V by 4 bases and J by 6 bases, and 13 bases separated the two germline ends. CDR3 sequence reads: CASSHGAGNGYTF. DNA of the CDR3: TGCGCCAGCAGCCATGGAGCAGGGAATGGCTACACCTTC.

V gene TRBV19 combines with J gene TRBJ1-5, with 7 bases matching TRBD1. This CDR3 comprises 16 residues. In germline, CDR1 is LNHDA, CDR2 SQIVND (reference sequence). The V segment lost 0 bases and the J segment 2 bases; nucleotides outside the gene matches: 4. The CDR3 sequence: CASSIDSRGGNQPQHF. CDR3 sequence (DNA): TGTGCCAGTAGTATAGATAGCAGGGGGGGCAATCAGCCCCAGCATTTT.

This sequence joins TRBV27 and TRBJ2-1, with TRBD1 matching over 8 bases. The CDR3 runs to 14 residues. The V segment lost 5 bases and the J segment 7 bases; nucleotides outside the gene matches: 7. CDR1 MNHEY and CDR2 SMNVEV come from the germline V gene (reference sequence). CDR3 region: CASSPRQGRNEQFF. Here the CDR3 DNA reads TGTGCCAGCAGTCCCAGACAGGGGAGGAATGAGCAGTTCTTC.

This clone was recorded a few times. V is TRBV4-1 and J is TRBJ2-7; TRBD1 matches at 8 bases. The V gene end was trimmed by 4 bases and the J gene end by 5 bases; junction bases not matched to a gene: 7. Germline CDR1 MGHRA, CDR2 YSYEKL. The CDR3 is 14 residues long. CDR3 residues: CASSRQGTSNEQYF. The CDR3 DNA sequence: TGCGCCAGCAGCCGACAGGGGACTTCCAACGAGCAGTACTTC.

The CDR3 nucleotides are TGTGCCAGTAGGGACAGGGGGGACACTGAAGCTTTCTTT. It specifies CASRDRGDTEAFF. The gene calls are TRBV19 and TRBJ1-1; 10 nucleotides agree with TRBD1. The CDR3 is 13 amino acids. Germline values: CDR1 LNHDA, CDR2 SQIVND (reference sequence). The junction had 1 base not matched to a gene; V was cut back by 6 bases and J by 3 bases.

This chain uses TRBV5-8 with TRBJ1-1; possible D gene TRBD1, 6 bases. Germline CDR1 and CDR2: SGHTS and YDEGEE. V shed 4 bases and J shed 2 bases, with 21 bases lying between them. The CDR3 spans 17 residues. CDR3 protein: CASSPKGGGAGNTEAFF. CDR3 coding DNA: TGTGCCAGCAGCCCCAAAGGGGGGGGCGCGGGAAACACTGAAGCTTTCTTT.

The rearrangement uses TRBV7-3 and TRBJ1-2; TRBD1 agrees at 9 bases. The CDR3 has 15 amino acids. The germline CDR1 and CDR2 sequences are SGHTA and FQGTGA. The V segment lost 1 base and the J segment 5 bases; nucleotides outside the gene matches: 5. CDR3 DNA sequence: TGTGCCAGCAGCTTAAGTGGGACAGGGATGTATGGCTACACCTTC. This codes for CASSLSGTGMYGYTF.

This clone was counted a few times. The rearrangement joins TRBV6-6 to TRBJ2-3; TRBD2 matches 12 bases. The CDR3 length is 16 residues. Germline assignment: CDR1 MNHNY and CDR2 SVGAGI (reference sequence). With 5 bases clipped from V and 2 bases from J, the junction kept 5 bases outside the gene matches. DNA for the CDR3: TGTGCCAGCAGTCGAGGACTAGCGGGGATCACAGATACGCAGTATTTT. This translates into CASSRGLAGITDTQYF.

The rearrangement joins TRBV6-5 to TRBJ1-2, with a weak D call TRBD1 (5 bases). Germline assignment: CDR1 MNHEY and CDR2 SVGAGI. Deletions cut 7 bases from V and 4 bases from J, with 16 bases between. The CDR3 spans 14 residues. CDR3 loop: CASTPTGRAYGYTF. DNA for the CDR3: TGTGCCAGCACCCCTACCGGCAGGGCCTATGGCTACACCTTC.

CDR3 nucleotides: TGTGCCAGCAGGGATCAAGGGGGCTCTGAAGCTTTCTTT. Amino acid sequence: CASRDQGGSEAFF. The V call is TRBV6-4, the J call TRBJ1-1; 7 bases are a match to TRBD1. V was clipped by 6 bases and J by 6 bases; unmatched bases: 7. The CDR3 has 13 residues. From germline, CDR1 is MRHNA and CDR2 SNTAGT.

The chain employs TRBV9 and TRBJ2-2; no clear D. The CDR3 length is 16 residues. Trimming took off 0 bases at V and 0 bases at J, with 9 bases between the two ends. CDR1 SGDLS and CDR2 YYNGEE come from the germline V gene. For the CDR3, the DNA is TGTGCCAGCAGCGTAGTAAGTAGCCCGAACACCGGGGAGCTGTTTTTT. Encoded protein: CASSVVSSPNTGELFF.

This rearrangement joins TRBV19 to TRBJ1-2; perhaps TRBD1 as D (6 bases). The germline CDR1 and CDR2 sequences are LNHDA and SQIVND (reference sequence). Trimming pared 7 bases from V and 3 bases from J, leaving 15 bases between. CDR3 length: 14 residues. In nucleotides, the CDR3 is TGTGCCAGTACGATAACAGGGAAGGACTATGGCTACACCTTC. Its protein is CASTITGKDYGYTF.

The chain has TRBV19 and TRBJ1-5, with 9 positions matching TRBD1. V trimming: 2 bases; J trimming: 3 bases; junction bases outside the gene matches: 5. Germline V gives CDR1 LNHDA, CDR2 SQIVND (reference sequence). This CDR3 is built from 16 residues. As DNA, the CDR3 is TGTGCCAGTAGTATACCGGGACAGGGATACAATCAGCCCCAGCATTTT. It translates to CASSIPGQGYNQPQHF.

This chain's CDR3 is CAWTGAGGNEQFF. DNA of the CDR3: TGTGCCTGGACGGGAGCAGGGGGGAATGAGCAGTTCTTC. The J gene is TRBJ2-1, the V gene TRBV30; the D gene is possibly TRBD1 (7 bases). This CDR3 spans 13 amino acids. Trimming cost V 4 bases and J 7 bases, with 14 bases left between them. The germline V gene encodes CDR1 GTSNPN and CDR2 SVGIG (reference sequence).

The chain recombines TRBV7-2 with TRBJ2-1; TRBD1 is a possible D gene (5 bases). CDR1 and CDR2 (germline): SGHTA, FQGNSA. This CDR3 has 14 amino acids. The V and J ends lost 6 bases and 0 bases respectively, with 9 bases between them. The CDR3 region is CASRGLSSYNEQFF. For the CDR3, the DNA is TGTGCCAGCAGGGGGCTGAGCTCCTACAATGAGCAGTTCTTC.

The chain joins TRBV9 to TRBJ1-3, with no clear D. CDR1 SGDLS and CDR2 YYNGEE come from the germline V gene. The germline V and J ends were trimmed by 3 bases and 4 bases, with 11 bases remaining between them. There are 14 residues in the CDR3. CDR3 sequence (DNA): TGTGCCAGCAGCGACCTAAACGGGGGAAACACCATATATTTT. Translating it yields CASSDLNGGNTIYF.

This chain connects TRBV28 to TRBJ2-4; TRBD2 matches at 11 bases. Germline CDR1 and CDR2: MDHEN and SYDVKM. This CDR3 is 15 amino acids long. V was pared by 6 bases and J by 7 bases, with 8 bases of the junction left unmatched. CDR3 sequence (DNA): TGTGCCAGCAGCCGAGCTAGCGGGAGGTCGAACATTCAGTACTTC. Its protein product is CASSRASGRSNIQYF.

The genes are TRBV19 and TRBJ1-5; the match to TRBD1 covers 10 bases. The trim removed 5 bases at V and 8 bases at J, leaving 12 bases unmatched. Germline loops: CDR1 LNHDA, CDR2 SQIVND (reference sequence). The CDR3 totals 16 residues. In nucleotides, the CDR3 is TGTGCCAGTAGTCGACTCTTTTTGGGACAGGGGAAGCCCCAGCATTTT. Amino acids: CASSRLFLGQGKPQHF. The full variable domain, in which reference TRBV19 and TRBJ1-5 provide the parts outside the CDR3, is DGGITQSPKYLFRKEGQNVTLSCEQNLNHDAMYWYRQDPGQGLRLIYYSQIVNDFQKGDIAEGYSVSREKKESFPLTVTSAQKNPTAFYLCASSRLFLGQGKPQHFGDGTRLSIL.

The rearrangement uses TRBV5-4 and TRBJ1-5; TRBD1 matches at 9 bases. J was trimmed by 14 bases and V by 3 bases; bases with no gene match: 6. The CDR3 runs to 12 residues. Germline V gives CDR1 SGHNT, CDR2 YYREEE (reference sequence). The CDR3 sequence is CASSSDRGPKHF. The CDR3 DNA follows: TGTGCCAGCAGCTCGGACAGGGGCCCGAAGCATTTT.

V is TRBV19 and J is TRBJ1-2, with D unclear. The germline gives CDR1 LNHDA, CDR2 SQIVND (reference sequence). V was trimmed by 7 bases and J by 3 bases, leaving 12 bases between them. The CDR3 extends over 13 amino acids. Here the CDR3 DNA reads TGTGCCAGTAAGGAGGCCGCCGACTATGGCTACACCTTC. It codes for CASKEAADYGYTF. Full variable domain (missing parts from reference TRBV19 and TRBJ1-2): DGGITQSPKYLFRKEGQNVTLSCEQNLNHDAMYWYRQDPGQGLRLIYYSQIVNDFQKGDIAEGYSVSREKKESFPLTVTSAQKNPTAFYLCASKEAADYGYTFGSGTRLTVV.

The chain joins TRBV20-1 to TRBJ1-5; the D gene is possibly TRBD1 (6 bases). V gave up 3 bases and J gave up 6 bases, with 15 bases separating them. Per the germline V gene, CDR1 is DFQATT and CDR2 is SNEGSKA (reference sequence). CDR3 length: 14 amino acids. CDR3 nucleotides: TGCAGTGCTAGTACAGGGAGAGAAGGTCAGCCCCAGCATTTT. Translated: CSASTGREGQPQHF.

The V and J genes are TRBV23-1 and TRBJ1-5; no clear D. TRBV23-1 is assigned to the ORF class and has an uncertain function. The V gene lost 4 bases and the J gene lost 3 bases, with 16 bases spanning the gap. This CDR3 has 16 amino acids. CDR3 bases: TGCGCCAGCAGTCCCCAAGGAGGGCCCAACAATCAGCCCCAGCATTTT. It translates to CASSPQGGPNNQPQHF.